This TCR beta chain appears in the sequencing data of a study of T-cell reconstitution after alpha-beta-depleted transplantation in children. TCRbeta library preparation incorporated unique molecular identifiers. MiXCR was run by TCRdb on the PCR reads, yielding one entry per CDR3 protein. The sample contains 150,000 to 200,000 distinct CDR3 sequences, over 5.5% of which appear only once. After removal of 5 bases from V and 3 bases from J, the junction contained 4 bases not matched to a gene. Germline CDR1 reads SGHRS; CDR2 reads YFSETQ. This CDR3 is 13 amino acids long. This clonotype was counted only a few times.

The sequences come from PBMCs from the stem cell graft donor, collected from the stem cell graft. The V gene is TRBV5-1, the J gene TRBJ2-7; 8 positions agree with TRBD1. The source of this sequence is a human donor who donated a stem cell graft to a child with Wiskott-Aldrich syndrome. The CDR3 sequence: CASSPQGDYEQYF. DNA for the CDR3: TGCGCCAGCAGTCCACAGGGGGACTACGAGCAGTACTTC.